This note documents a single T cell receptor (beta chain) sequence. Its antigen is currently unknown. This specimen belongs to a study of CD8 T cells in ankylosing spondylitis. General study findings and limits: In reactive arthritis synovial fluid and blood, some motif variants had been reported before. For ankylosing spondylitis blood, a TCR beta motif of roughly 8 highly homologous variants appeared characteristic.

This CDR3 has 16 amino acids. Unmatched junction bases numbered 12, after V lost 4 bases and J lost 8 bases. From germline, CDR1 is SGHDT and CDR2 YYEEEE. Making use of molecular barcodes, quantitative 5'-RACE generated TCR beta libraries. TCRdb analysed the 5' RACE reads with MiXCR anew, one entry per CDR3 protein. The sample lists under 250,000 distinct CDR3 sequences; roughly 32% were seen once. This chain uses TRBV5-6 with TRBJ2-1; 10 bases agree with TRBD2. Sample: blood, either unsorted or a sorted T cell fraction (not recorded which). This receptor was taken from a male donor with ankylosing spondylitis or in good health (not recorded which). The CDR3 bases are TGTGCCAGCAGCCTAAGCGGCCTAGCGGGGGAATATGAGCAGTTCTTC. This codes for CASSLSGLAGEYEQFF.